These 10 T cell receptor beta chains came from one sample sequenced in a study of regulatory T cells in long-lasting Graves disease (dated by TCRdb to the early 2020s). The library was prepared using multiplex PCR. Sequencing used an Illumina HiSeq 4000. CDR3 regions were amplified by Arm-PCR with iRepertoire HTBI primers to construct TCR beta libraries. TCRdb's own reprocessing of the public reads used fastp at Q25 and MiXCR and kept productive beta chains. Every distinct CDR3 protein forms one entry, paired with its most common genes and DNA. In this sample the table shows approximately 360,000 distinct CDR3 sequences, around 23% of which occur a single time. The ten largest clones add up to approximately 28% of the sample. In light of the paper, this sample's time point label describes: persistent/refractory GD, antithyroid drugs over 5 years with positive TRAb. For both TCR sequencing and RNA sequencing, RNA was extracted from PBMCs using TRIzol.

The sample here was peripheral blood mononuclear cells (PBMCs), taken when the disease was refractory, from a patient treated with antithyroid drugs. Source of these receptors: a woman between 40 and 50 years old with Graves disease. Donor details come from another sample of the same person, matched by shared clones.

CDR3 amino acids: CASSEQGNIQYF. The CDR3 nucleotides are TGTGCCAGCAGTGAGCAGGGAAACATTCAGTACTTC. J is TRBJ2-4 and V is TRBV6-1; D is perhaps TRBD1 (5 bases). Trimming cost V 3 bases and J 6 bases, with 6 bases left between them. CDR3 size: 12 residues. Germline CDR1 is MNHNS and CDR2 is SASEGT.

In its sample, this clonotype was seen many times. The chain links TRBV6-2 or TRBV6-3 to TRBJ2-2; D is ambiguous. In germline, CDR1 is MNHEY, CDR2 SVGEGT. The CDR3 sequence is 12 residues long. Trimming took off 7 bases at V and 2 bases at J, with 5 bases between the two ends. CDR3 residues: CASNANTGELFF. The DNA of the CDR3 is TGTGCCAGCAATGCTAACACCGGGGAGCTGTTTTTT.

This clonotype was counted ten times or more. The genes are TRBV20-1 and TRBJ1-1; D unclear. V was trimmed by 6 bases and J by 5 bases, leaving 7 bases between them. Germline CDR1 and CDR2: DFQATT and SNEGSKA (reference sequence). This CDR3 spans 10 amino acids. The CDR3 region has the DNA TGCAGTGCCAGGAGAACTGAAGCTTTCTTT. Its translation is CSARRTEAFF.

This sequence joins TRBV25-1 and TRBJ2-3; D uncertain. The germline V and J ends were trimmed by 3 bases and 0 bases, with 10 bases remaining between them. This CDR3 is 15 amino acids long. Germline CDR1 is MGHDK and CDR2 is SYGVNS. The CDR3, as DNA: TGTGCCAGCAGTGACAGTTCCTCTAGCACAGATACGCAGTATTTT. It specifies CASSDSSSSTDTQYF. The full variable domain, in which reference TRBV25-1 and TRBJ2-3 provide the parts outside the CDR3, is EADIYQTPRYLVIGTGKKITLECSQTMGHDKMYWYQQDPGMELHLIHYSYGVNSTEKGDLSSESTVSRIRTEHFPLTLESARPSHTSQYLCASSDSSSSTDTQYFGPGTRLTVL.

This clonotype appeared many times. The J gene is TRBJ1-2, the V gene TRBV9, with D possibly being TRBD1 (5 bases). There are 15 residues in the CDR3. V dropped 0 bases and J dropped 2 bases, with 11 bases sitting between them. Germline loops: CDR1 SGDLS, CDR2 YYNGEE. The CDR3 region has the DNA TGTGCCAGCAGCGTAGGCCCACAGGCAAACTATGGCTACACCTTC. This encodes CASSVGPQANYGYTF.

This clonotype appeared many times. The chain couples TRBV5-1 to TRBJ1-1, with 7 bases identical to TRBD1. The germline V gene has CDR1 SGHRS and CDR2 YFSETQ. The CDR3 consists of 15 residues. V gave up 2 bases and J gave up 5 bases; unmatched junction bases: 9. CDR3 region: CASSLQGQGITEAFF. The CDR3 nucleotides are TGCGCCAGCAGCTTACAGGGGCAGGGGATTACTGAAGCTTTCTTT.

This clonotype was picked up many times. The V call is TRBV11-2, the J call TRBJ2-5; 9 bases match TRBD2. The CDR3 has 18 amino acids. CDR1 is SGHAT, CDR2 FQNNGV, per germline. The trim removed 4 bases at V and 6 bases at J, leaving 18 bases unmatched. The CDR3 DNA is TGTGCCAGCAGCTCTTCTAGCGGGACCCGTACCGATATAAAGACCCAGTACTTC. It codes for CASSSSSGTRTDIKTQYF.

This clonotype has only a few counts. V gene TRBV5-6 combines with J gene TRBJ2-7; possibly TRBD1 or TRBD2 for D (6 bases each). Germline V CDR1 and CDR2: SGHDT, YYEEEE. The CDR3 runs 15 residues. V dropped 0 bases and J dropped 7 bases, with 17 bases sitting between them. The DNA of the CDR3 is TGTGCCAGCAGCTTGGAAGGAGGGGGGTATTTTGAGCAGTACTTC. Translated: CASSLEGGGYFEQYF.

This clonotype has ten or more counts. The chain uses TRBV15 and TRBJ1-1; 10 bases are a match to TRBD1. The V and J ends lost 5 bases and 1 base, in that order; junction bases with no gene match: 4. Germline lookup yields CDR1 LNHNV and CDR2 YYDKDF (reference sequence). CDR3 length: 15 amino acids. The CDR3 DNA reads as TGTGCCACCAGCTTGCGACAGGGGGCGAACACTGAAGCTTTCTTT. This sequence encodes CATSLRQGANTEAFF.

The chain employs TRBV20-1 and TRBJ1-2; 7 bases align to TRBD1. Germline V gives CDR1 DFQATT, CDR2 SNEGSKA (reference sequence). J lost 0 bases, V lost 4 bases, and 8 bases had no gene match. The CDR3 is 15 residues long. The CDR3 sequence is CSATPQGLANYGYTF. The CDR3 DNA is TGCAGTGCTACTCCACAGGGGTTAGCTAACTATGGCTACACCTTC.